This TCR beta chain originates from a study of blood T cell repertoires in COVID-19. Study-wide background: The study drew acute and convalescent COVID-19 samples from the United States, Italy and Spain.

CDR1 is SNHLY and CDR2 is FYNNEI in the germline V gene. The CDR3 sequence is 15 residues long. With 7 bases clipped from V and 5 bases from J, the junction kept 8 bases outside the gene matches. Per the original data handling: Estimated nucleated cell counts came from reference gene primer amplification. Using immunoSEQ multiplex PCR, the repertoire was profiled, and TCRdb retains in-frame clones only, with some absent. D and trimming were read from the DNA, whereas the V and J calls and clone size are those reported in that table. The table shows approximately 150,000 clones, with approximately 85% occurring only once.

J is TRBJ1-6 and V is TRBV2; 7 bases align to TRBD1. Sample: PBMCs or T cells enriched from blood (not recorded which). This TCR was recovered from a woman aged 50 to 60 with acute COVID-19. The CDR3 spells CASMRDRVDNSPLHF. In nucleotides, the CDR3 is TGTGCCAGCATGAGAGACAGGGTGGATAATTCACCCCTCCACTTT. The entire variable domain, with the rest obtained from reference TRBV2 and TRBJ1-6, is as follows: EPEVTQTPSHQVTQMGQEVILRCVPISNHLYFYWYRQILGQKVEFLVSFYNNEISEKSEIFDDQFSVERPDGSNFTLKIRSTKLEDSAMYFCASMRDRVDNSPLHFGNGTRLTVT.